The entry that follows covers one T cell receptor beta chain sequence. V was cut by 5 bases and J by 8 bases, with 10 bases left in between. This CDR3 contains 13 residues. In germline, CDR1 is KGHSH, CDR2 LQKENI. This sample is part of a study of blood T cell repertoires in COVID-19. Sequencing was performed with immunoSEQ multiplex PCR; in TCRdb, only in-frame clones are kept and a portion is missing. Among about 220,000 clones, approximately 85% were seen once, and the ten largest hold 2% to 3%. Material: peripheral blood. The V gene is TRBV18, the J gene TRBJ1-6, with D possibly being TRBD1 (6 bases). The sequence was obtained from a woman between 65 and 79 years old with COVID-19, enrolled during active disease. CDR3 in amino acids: CASSVDSHSPLHF. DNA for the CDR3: TGTGCCAGCTCAGTGGACAGTCATTCACCCCTCCACTTT.